The clone carrying this T cell receptor (beta chain) has at least ten counts. The antigen is undetermined. This CDR3 has 15 residues. Germline CDR1 reads MNHEY; CDR2 reads SVGAGI. The V segment lost 0 bases and the J segment 3 bases; nucleotides outside the gene matches: 2. The data derive from a study of neoadjuvant anti-PD-1 for oral cavity cancer. Generated by immunoSEQ multiplex PCR, the TCRdb table keeps only in-frame clones and is missing some. The sample carries around 15,000 clones, around 36% recorded once. General study points: Each response group had just a few patients in TCR analyses.

Time point described: after neoadjuvant nivolumab, at surgical resection. The V gene is TRBV6-5, the J gene TRBJ2-7, with 10 bases fitting TRBD1. The sequencing here drew on tumor tissue, taken after nivolumab (anti-PD-1) treatment. The origin of this receptor is a person aged 35 to 85 with oral cavity squamous cell carcinoma. CDR3 sequence: CASSYSGTGVYEQYF. In nucleotides, the CDR3 is TGTGCCAGCAGTTACTCGGGGACAGGGGTCTACGAGCAGTACTTC.